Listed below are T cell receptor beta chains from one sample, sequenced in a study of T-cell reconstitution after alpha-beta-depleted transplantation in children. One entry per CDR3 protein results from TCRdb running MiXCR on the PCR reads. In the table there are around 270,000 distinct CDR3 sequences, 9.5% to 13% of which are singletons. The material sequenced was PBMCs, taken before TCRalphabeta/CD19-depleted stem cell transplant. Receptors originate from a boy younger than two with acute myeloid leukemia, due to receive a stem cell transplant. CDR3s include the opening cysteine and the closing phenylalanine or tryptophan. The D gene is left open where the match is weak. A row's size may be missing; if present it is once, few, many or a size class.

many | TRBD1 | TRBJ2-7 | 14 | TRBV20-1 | CSARLAGGPWEQYF | TGCAGTGCTAGATTGGCAGGGGGCCCCTGGGAGCAGTACTTC
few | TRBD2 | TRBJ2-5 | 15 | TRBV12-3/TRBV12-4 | CASILGGTSIETQYF | TGTGCCAGCATTTTAGGTGGGACTAGCATTGAGACCCAGTACTTC
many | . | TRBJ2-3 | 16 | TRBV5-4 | CASSLRGRAYTDTQYF | TGTGCCAGCAGCTTGAGAGGGCGGGCCTACACAGATACGCAGTATTTT
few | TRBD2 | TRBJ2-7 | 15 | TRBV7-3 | CASSISGGAAYEQYF | TGTGCCAGCAGCATAAGCGGGGGGGCCGCCTACGAGCAGTACTTC
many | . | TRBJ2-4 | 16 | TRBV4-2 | CASSQEGARAKNIQYF | TGTGCCAGCAGCCAAGAAGGGGCCAGAGCCAAAAACATTCAGTACTTC
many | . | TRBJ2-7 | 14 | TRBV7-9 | CASSLAGDPYEQYF | TGTGCCAGCAGCTTAGCCGGGGACCCCTACGAGCAGTACTTC
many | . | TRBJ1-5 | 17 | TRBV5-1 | CASSLGAHKLRNQPQHF | TGCGCCAGCAGCTTGGGGGCACACAAACTCCGCAATCAGCCCCAGCATTTT
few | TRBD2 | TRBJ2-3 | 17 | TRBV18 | CASSPSGRALGADTQYF | TGTGCCAGCTCACCGAGCGGGAGGGCCCTCGGCGCAGATACGCAGTATTTT
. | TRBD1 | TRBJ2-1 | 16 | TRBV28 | CASSDQDRGSYNEQFF | TGTGCCAGCAGCGACCAAGACAGGGGGTCCTACAATGAGCAGTTCTTC
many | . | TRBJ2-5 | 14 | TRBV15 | CATSRQGKGETQYF | TGTGCCACCAGCAGACAGGGGAAGGGGGAGACCCAGTACTTC
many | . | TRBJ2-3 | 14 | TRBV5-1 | CASNRDSSTDTQYF | TGCGCCAGCAATCGGGACTCAAGCACAGATACGCAGTATTTT
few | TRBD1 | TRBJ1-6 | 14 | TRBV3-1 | CASRKQGANSPLHF | TGTGCCAGCAGAAAGCAGGGGGCGAATTCACCCCTCCACTTT
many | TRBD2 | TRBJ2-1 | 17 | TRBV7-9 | CASSLSSGGERYNEQFF | TGTGCCAGCAGCTTAAGTAGCGGGGGGGAGCGCTACAATGAGCAGTTCTTC
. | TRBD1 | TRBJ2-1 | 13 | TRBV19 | CASSILKDREQFF | TGTGCCAGTAGTATCCTCAAGGACAGGGAGCAGTTCTTC
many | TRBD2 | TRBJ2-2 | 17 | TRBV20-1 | CSARDRTSGANTGELFF | TGCAGTGCTAGAGATAGGACTAGCGGGGCGAACACCGGGGAGCTGTTTTTT
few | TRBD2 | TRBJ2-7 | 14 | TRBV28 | CASSLAGGTNEQYF | TGTGCCAGCAGTTTAGCGGGGGGGACGAACGAGCAGTACTTC
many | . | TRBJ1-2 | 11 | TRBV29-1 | CSVEEGYGYTF | TGCAGCGTTGAAGAAGGATATGGCTACACCTTC
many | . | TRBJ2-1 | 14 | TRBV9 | CASSVRLVTNEQFF | TGTGCCAGCAGCGTCCGACTAGTAACGAATGAGCAGTTCTTC